The sequence of this T cell receptor beta chain was determined in a study of blood T cell repertoires in COVID-19. Overall study context: Samples representing acute and convalescent COVID-19 were sourced from the United States, Italy and Spain. From T cells, B-cell-depleted T cells, or PBMCs came the material, which was cDNA or gDNA.

Original analysis: Reference gene primer amplification yielded estimated nucleated cell counts. The method was immunoSEQ multiplex PCR; TCRdb's version includes in-frame clones alone and lacks a portion of them. That table supplies the V and J calls and clone size; D and trimming were determined from the DNA. The sample has over 150,000 clones, about 90% seen once; the top ten hold approximately 0.55%. Input material: peripheral blood. The sequence was collected from a man aged 50-60 years with acute or convalescent COVID-19.

CDR3 nucleotide sequence: TGTGCCAGCAGCTTAGACCGGGGGGAGACCCAGTACTTC. Translating gives CASSLDRGETQYF. V is TRBV11-2 and J is TRBJ2-5, with D possibly matching TRBD2 (6 bases). The CDR3 is made up of 13 amino acids. V gave up 0 bases and J gave up 5 bases, with 7 bases separating them. Germline CDR1 is SGHAT and CDR2 is FQNNGV.